The sequence of this TCR beta chain was determined in a study of identical twins (dated by TCRdb to about 2016). Some background on the complete study: To test whether fetal clonotypes persist, this study deep-sequenced TCR alpha and beta repertoires from monozygotic twins, from unrelated adults of various ages, and from cord blood. To rule out contamination, replicate twin experiments were performed at different times with different library preparation protocols. What the study reported, not specific to this receptor: Zero-insertion analyses could be partly confounded by invariant T cells such as MAIT and iNKT, although diverse VJ usage argued against such confounding for most clonotypes. Conclusions relied on cross-sectional statistical analysis, since the same donors could not be followed over many years. Out-of-frame TCR alpha sharing in monozygotic twins was systematically underestimated by recombination models, whereas sharing between unrelated individuals was in agreement with the recombination models. Excess twin sharing in beta out-of-frame sequences was weaker because fewer shared sequences lowered the signal-to-noise ratio. Fewer insertions were carried by abundant cord blood beta clonotypes; a weaker similar trend was observed in young adult naive repertoires, while no such trend was observed in memory repertoires. Compared with coincidental sharing between unrelated individuals, out-of-frame TCR alpha sequences shared between twins had an excess of sequences with low generation probability.

Every donor was a healthy Caucasian. Three pairs of female monozygotic twins, all aged 18 to 29 years, were included in the twin cohort. Positive isolation kits from Invitrogen were used to isolate CD4+ and CD8+ T cell populations. The CDR3, from cysteine to phenylalanine, totals 15 residues. Kept here is only the CDR3 DNA, which spans 45 bases and is read in frame from base 1. Trimming at the junction amounts to 7 bases on V and 2 bases on J, and the germline ends lie 15 bases apart. Via the germline V gene, CDR1 is SNHLY and CDR2 FYNNEI. There are many counts of this clonotype. Its antigen is unknown. No base qualities exist here, and no much larger clone lies one base off it. The library relied on 5' RACE. TCRdb names Illumina HiSeq 2000 as the instrument used. Template switching introduced a universal primer binding site; the final cDNA contained a unique molecular identifier, enabling accurate counting of TCR cDNA molecules. Specific primers in the conserved constant-segment region were used to synthesize first-strand cDNA for the TCR alpha and beta chains. To control for contamination, every cDNA library carried two barcodes: a SMART-Mk sample barcode plus Illumina barcodes. TruSeq adapter sequences and Illumina sample barcodes were added in two successive PCR steps. Sequencing of the TCR alpha and beta cDNA libraries was done on the Illumina HiSeq platform using custom primers. The paper's processing steps were these. Raw reads were processed with MiGEC to extract unique molecular identifiers, and MiXCR was used to determine CDR3 positions. For each individual, recombination models were inferred using an EM algorithm with the repgenHMM and IGoR tools. The tcR package in R was used for shared clonotype analysis, with sharing normalized by the product of cloneset sizes. To study raw recombination without the effects of thymic and clonal selection, out-of-frame nonproductive sequences were analyzed. TCRdb applied fastp at Q25 and MiXCR to the public reads, then kept only in-frame beta chains. Entries that share a CDR3 protein sequence are merged under the most common genes and DNA. V and J calls and clone size were set by TCRdb, not the authors. The sample table records under 300,000 distinct CDR3 sequences; 6.5% of these occur just once. The top ten hold about 14% of the sample.

This sample also appeared in a second study, on T cells expressing NK-cell markers. The second study, in turn, reports: Fewer than ten donors provided sorted CD3+CD56+NKG2C+, CD3+CD56+NKG2C- and CD3+CD56-NKG2C+ T-cell subsets, whose TCR beta-chain repertoires were profiled. Of the eight sequenced donors, seven were found to be HCMV-seropositive and one was found to be HCMV-seronegative. In several experiments an anti-gammadeltaTCR antibody was added to restrict sorting to alphabetaTCR-expressing T cells. In six donors, the dominant CD3+CD56+NKG2C+ clonotypes were among the top 10 CD8+ clonotypes and accounted for roughly 1.0-8% of CD8+ T cells. Those dominant clonotypes were again the most abundant among CD3+CD56-NKG2C+ cells in four donors, at about 28.3-60.1%. Whether the expanded NKG2C-expressing T cell clones were specific for HCMV antigens was left unclear. The eight sequenced donors were randomly selected healthy volunteers, three men and five women. HCMV-specific IgG was detected in serum with a commercial ELISA kit to determine HCMV serostatus. MIGEC handled demultiplexing of the reads and grouping by UMI, while MiTCR was used to assemble and quantify clonotypes. Only TCR cDNA sequences supported by at least two reads were kept to exclude erroneous sequences. The tcR package was used for downstream repertoire analysis, with clonotypes matched between fractions based on CDR3 nucleotide sequence plus V segment. VDJmatch was used to annotate antigen specificity against VDJdb, with one amino acid substitution in CDR3 allowed.

The sequenced sample consisted of CD8+ T cells sorted from blood. The receptor's source is a woman between 18 and 30 years old in good health. The V and J segments used are TRBV2 and TRBJ1-5; TRBD1 is a possible D gene, resting on 5 matching bases. The CDR3 protein sequence reads: CASTQGVVGNQPQHF. The bases are TGTGCCAGCACGCAGGGTGTGGTAGGCAATCAGCCCCAGCATTTT.